One T cell receptor (beta chain) is described in this entry. Its antigen is unknown. This CDR3 spans 17 amino acids. The ends were cut back, 6 bases at V and 0 bases at J, with 17 bases in the middle. CDR1 is MDHEN and CDR2 is SYDVKM in the germline V gene. Those who donated were healthy bone marrow donors. Unrecorded immune exposures were likely, despite nominal health at sampling. This record belongs to a study of cytomegalovirus exposure and HLA in healthy donors. General observations from the study: The study flagged about 150 TCR beta chains as cytomegalovirus-associated.

13 Jbeta primers and 60 Vbeta primers were used for the PCR. Profiling relied on immunoSEQ multiplex PCR, and the TCRdb table lists in-frame clones only, not all of them. The sample records about 120,000 clones, about 79% being singletons. The chain recombines TRBV28 with TRBJ2-2; no reliable D call. The sequence was obtained from a woman aged 50 to 65 in good health and CMV-seronegative. The sample taken for sequencing was PBMCs. CDR3 coding DNA: TGTGCCAGCAGGTTAGCCTCGACTGACCCGAACACCGGGGAGCTGTTTTTT. This sequence encodes CASRLASTDPNTGELFF.